The present TCR beta chain was sequenced within a study of T cells in localized non-small cell lung cancer (dated by TCRdb to the early 2020s). Regarding the study in general: Comparing tumors with uninvolved tumor-adjacent lungs, the study looked at the T cell repertoires of about 240 patients with early-stage NSCLC. The cohort was made up of around 250 treatment-naive NSCLC patients whose localized lung tumors had been resected. Of the NSCLC patients, 129 were male and roughly 100 were female, and the mean age was around 70 years. The paper's findings and limits, for the study overall: Higher blood T cell density associated with longer overall survival, while higher adjacent-lung clonality associated with shorter survival. Since the design was exploratory, TCR variables were selected using unadjusted p-values with no false-discovery rate correction. A median of around 57 of the top 100 tumor clones turned up in the paired uninvolved adjacent lung, and about 28 of those clones also ranked among the top 100 of that same adjacent lung. Uninvolved tumor-adjacent lung showed the highest T cell clonality, higher than tumor, which suggests more focused antigenic responses in the adjacent lung. Because multi-region tumor sequencing was not performed, intratumor heterogeneity could not be ruled out.

TCR beta CDR3 regions were sequenced from DNA using the immunoSEQ Assay. The source study handled its data this way. To compute T cell density, TCR beta template counts were normalized to usable DNA, which was estimated by amplifying housekeeping genes. Richness was estimated with the preseqR package, extrapolating to 400,000 templates for PBMC samples and 120,000 templates for tissue samples. Clonality was defined as one minus Pielou's evenness. To identify tissue-enriched TCRs, differential abundance testing was run on productive amino-acid clonotypes with a minimum total count of 5 and an alpha of 0.1. The Jaccard Index and the Morisita Overlap Index were used to measure repertoire overlap between compartments. TCR beta CDR3s were clustered by GLIPH together with public tetramer-defined viral CDR3s, and at least three viral sequences plus V-gene enrichment were required for viral motifs. This is the immuneACCESS table as TCRdb keeps it, with only in-frame sequences that have V and J called. A part of the clones is gone; compared with another copy, unresolved V genes explain less than half, and the rest is unexplained. V and J calls and clone size follow that table, whereas D and trimming were derived from the DNA. In all, the sample holds about 35,000 clones, and roughly 90% of those were seen once. Of the sample, around 4.3% falls within the top ten clones.

About this clone itself: It has no known antigen specificity. No much larger clone exists at a distance of one base, and base qualities are not known.

CDR3 length: 13 amino acids, cysteine to phenylalanine. Only the CDR3 DNA is retained, 39 bases long and in frame from the first base. Unmatched junction bases come to 4, with V trimmed by 5 bases and J by 6 bases. CDR1 and CDR2 are read off the germline V gene as SGHDT and YYEEEE. At diagnosis, tumor, uninvolved tumor-adjacent lung and peripheral blood were collected and then preserved as a mix of FFPE and fresh-frozen material. For TCR repertoire profiling, blood samples were analyzed in the form of peripheral blood mononuclear cells. The sequenced sample was peripheral blood, obtained before any cancer treatment. The receptor was isolated from a man aged 35-69 years with stage I lung adenocarcinoma. This receptor chain uses TRBV5-6 and TRBJ1-2, with 10 central nucleotides matching TRBD1. The CDR3 amino acid sequence is: CASRGTGADGYTF. The DNA reads as follows: TGTGCCAGCAGAGGGACAGGGGCGGATGGCTACACCTTC.